This entry is about one TCR beta chain. As handled by the study authors: How many nucleated cells were present was estimated from reference gene primer amplification. Clones were sequenced by immunoSEQ multiplex PCR, and TCRdb holds only the in-frame ones, with some missing. V and J calls and clone size come straight from that table; D and trimming were deduced from the DNA. The sample lists 300,000 to 400,000 clones; 65% to 85% were seen once. The data were taken from a study of blood T cell repertoires in COVID-19. Study overall: Sources were T cells, B-cell-depleted T cells, or PBMCs; the material itself was cDNA or gDNA.

V shed 1 base and J 5 bases; nucleotides not matched to a gene: 6. Per germline, CDR1 SGHDT and CDR2 YYEEEE. The CDR3 contains 14 residues. The sample consisted of peripheral blood. The receptor comes from a man aged 25 to 45 with active or convalescent COVID-19. The chain employs TRBV5-6 and TRBJ2-7; 7 bases align to TRBD1. The CDR3 loop reads CASSLRQGSDEQYF. Written as DNA, the CDR3 is TGTGCCAGCAGCTTGAGACAGGGCTCAGACGAGCAGTACTTC.